The TCR beta chain under discussion was sequenced for a study of T cell changes during pregnancy in multiple sclerosis. The CDR3 spans 12 residues. Germline V gives CDR1 SQVTM, CDR2 ANQGSEA. The V gene lost 4 bases and the J gene lost 5 bases, with 12 bases spanning the gap. Generated by immunoSEQ multiplex PCR, the TCRdb table keeps only in-frame clones and is missing some. The data contain fewer than 45,000 clones, less than 95% of them singletons. The V call is TRBV29-1, the J call TRBJ2-7, with a possible D match to TRBD1 (5 bases). This specimen consisted of CD8+ T cells from peripheral blood mononuclear cells, obtained in the first trimester of pregnancy. This clonotype was obtained from a female donor with multiple sclerosis, enrolled in a pregnancy study. Here the CDR3 reads CSVVAGMHEQYF. DNA of the CDR3: TGCAGCGTTGTAGCAGGGATGCACGAGCAGTACTTC.